This is a list of T cell receptor beta chains from one sample in a study of response to subunit inactivated influenza vaccine. TCRdb analysed the RT-PCR reads with MiXCR anew, one entry per CDR3 protein. The sample holds around 760,000 distinct CDR3 sequences, about 15% seen once. Sequenced here: PBMCs from blood, sampled 14 to 15 days before vaccination. Source of these receptors: a man aged 45 to 65 who received an inactivated influenza vaccine. Each CDR3 is given with its conserved first and last residue.

v_gene | CDR3aa
TRBV5-1 | CASSPGQGSLEGYTF
TRBV20-1 | CSASARPEQYF
TRBV5-1 | CASSWKLRGNNEQFF
TRBV28 | CASRPTQGRSYGYTF
TRBV28 | CASRASGIEPDTQYF
TRBV28 | CASSPLGEANEQFF
TRBV20-1 | CSARLAGSGEQYF
TRBV5-6 | CASSSSLKDTQYF
TRBV24-1 | CATSVGYEQYF
TRBV12-3/TRBV12-4 | CASQISSTDTQYF
TRBV4-3 | CASSQGARASTDTQYF
TRBV11-2 | CASSPGRGREAFF
TRBV6-2/TRBV6-3 | CASSPGLTLSYEQYF
TRBV5-1 | CASSLGFEGNQPQHF